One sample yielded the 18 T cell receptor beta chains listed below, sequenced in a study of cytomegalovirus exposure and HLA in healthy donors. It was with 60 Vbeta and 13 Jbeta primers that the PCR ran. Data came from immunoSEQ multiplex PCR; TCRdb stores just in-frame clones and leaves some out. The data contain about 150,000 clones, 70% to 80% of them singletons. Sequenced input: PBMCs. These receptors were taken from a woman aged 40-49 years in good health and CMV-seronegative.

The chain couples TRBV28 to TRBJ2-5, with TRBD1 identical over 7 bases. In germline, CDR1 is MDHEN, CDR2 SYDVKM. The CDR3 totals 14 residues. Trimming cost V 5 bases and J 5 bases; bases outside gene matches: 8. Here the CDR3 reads CASSPPGQRETQYF. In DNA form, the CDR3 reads TGTGCCAGCAGTCCACCGGGACAGCGGGAGACCCAGTACTTC.

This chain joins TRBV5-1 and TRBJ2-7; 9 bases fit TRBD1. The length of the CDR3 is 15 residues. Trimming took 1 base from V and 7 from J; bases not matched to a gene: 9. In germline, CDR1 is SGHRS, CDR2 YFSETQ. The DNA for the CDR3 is TGCGCCAGCAGCTTGCCGGGACAGGGTTTTGGGGAGCAGTACTTC. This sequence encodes CASSLPGQGFGEQYF.

CDR3 amino acids: CASSLRGDGKETQYF. Written as DNA, the CDR3 is TGTGCCAGCAGCTTAAGAGGCGACGGGAAAGAGACCCAGTACTTC. The genes are TRBV5-6 and TRBJ2-5; D is possibly TRBD2 (5 bases). CDR3 length equals 15 residues. Between the trimmed V and J ends, which lost 2 bases and 3 bases, there was a span of 14 bases. Germline V gene sequence: CDR1 SGHDT, CDR2 YYEEEE.

The CDR3, as DNA: TGTGCCAGCAGCTTTCCCGGACAGGAAGGCTATGGCTACACCTTC. Translation gives CASSFPGQEGYGYTF. This chain uses TRBV5-5 with TRBJ1-2; TRBD1 matches at 7 bases. With V trimmed by 2 bases and J by 4 bases, 8 bases remained unmatched. Per the germline V gene, CDR1 is SGHKS and CDR2 is YYEKEE (reference sequence). The CDR3 contains 15 residues.

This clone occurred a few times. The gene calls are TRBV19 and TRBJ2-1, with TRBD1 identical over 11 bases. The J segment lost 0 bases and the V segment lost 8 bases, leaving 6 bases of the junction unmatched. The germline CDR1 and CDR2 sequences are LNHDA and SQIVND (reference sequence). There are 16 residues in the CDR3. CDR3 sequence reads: CASASGTGGSYNEQFF. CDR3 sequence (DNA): TGTGCCAGTGCCTCAGGGACAGGGGGCTCCTACAATGAGCAGTTCTTC.

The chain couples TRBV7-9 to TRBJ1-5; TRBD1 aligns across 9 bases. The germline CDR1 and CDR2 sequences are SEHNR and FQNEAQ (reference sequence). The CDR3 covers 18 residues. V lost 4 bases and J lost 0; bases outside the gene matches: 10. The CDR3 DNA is TGTGCCAGCAGCTCCGGGACAGGGTCTTGGGATAGCAATCAGCCCCAGCATTTT. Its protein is CASSSGTGSWDSNQPQHF.

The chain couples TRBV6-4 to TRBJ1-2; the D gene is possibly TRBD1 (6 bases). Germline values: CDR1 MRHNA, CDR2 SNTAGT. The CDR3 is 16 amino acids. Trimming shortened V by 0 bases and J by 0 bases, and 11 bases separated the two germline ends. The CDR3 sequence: CASSDSGTPTNYGYTF. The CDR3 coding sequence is TGTGCCAGCAGTGACTCCGGGACACCGACTAACTATGGCTACACCTTC.

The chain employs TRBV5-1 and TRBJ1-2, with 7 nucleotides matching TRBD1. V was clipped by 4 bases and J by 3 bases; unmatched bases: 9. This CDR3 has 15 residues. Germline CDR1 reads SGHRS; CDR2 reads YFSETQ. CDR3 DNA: TGCGCCAGCAGCCCGGGACAGTCGAGGGACTATGGCTACACCTTC. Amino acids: CASSPGQSRDYGYTF. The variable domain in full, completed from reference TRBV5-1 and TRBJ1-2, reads KAGVTQTPRYLIKTRGQQVTLSCSPISGHRSVSWYQQTPGQGLQFLFEYFSETQRNKGNFPGRFSGRQFSNSRSEMNVSTLELGDSALYLCASSPGQSRDYGYTFGSGTRLTVV.

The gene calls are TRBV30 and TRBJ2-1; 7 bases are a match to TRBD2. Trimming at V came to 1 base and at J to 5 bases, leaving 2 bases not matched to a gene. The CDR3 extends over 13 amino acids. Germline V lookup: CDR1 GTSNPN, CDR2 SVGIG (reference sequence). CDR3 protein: CAWSGLADNEQFF. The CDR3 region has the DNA TGTGCCTGGAGTGGGCTAGCGGACAATGAGCAGTTCTTC.

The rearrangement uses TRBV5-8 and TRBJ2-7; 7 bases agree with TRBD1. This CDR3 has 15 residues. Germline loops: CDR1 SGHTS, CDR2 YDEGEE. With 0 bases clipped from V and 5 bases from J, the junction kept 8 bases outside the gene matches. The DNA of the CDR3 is TGTGCCAGCAGCTTGGGACAGGGAAAGCTGGACGAGCAGTACTTC. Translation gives CASSLGQGKLDEQYF.

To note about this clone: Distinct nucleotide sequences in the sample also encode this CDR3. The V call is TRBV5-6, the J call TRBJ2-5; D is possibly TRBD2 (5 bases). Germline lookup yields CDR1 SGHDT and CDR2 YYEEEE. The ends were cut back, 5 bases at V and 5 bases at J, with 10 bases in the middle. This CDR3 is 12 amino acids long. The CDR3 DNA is TGTGCCAGCAGTTTCGGCGGGGAGACCCAGTACTTC. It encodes CASSFGGETQYF.

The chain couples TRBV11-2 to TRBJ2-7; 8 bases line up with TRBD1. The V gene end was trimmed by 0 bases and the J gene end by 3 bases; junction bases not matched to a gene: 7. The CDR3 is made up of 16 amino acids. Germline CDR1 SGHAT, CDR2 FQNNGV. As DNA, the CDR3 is TGTGCCAGCAGCTTAGATCTCGGGACAGGCGACTACGAGCAGTACTTC. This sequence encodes CASSLDLGTGDYEQYF.

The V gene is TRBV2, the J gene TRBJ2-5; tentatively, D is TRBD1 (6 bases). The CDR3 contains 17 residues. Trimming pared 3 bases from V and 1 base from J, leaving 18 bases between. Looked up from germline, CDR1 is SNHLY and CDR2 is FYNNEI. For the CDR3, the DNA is TGTGCCAGCAGTGATAATGCCCGGGGACACCTCCAAGAGACCCAGTACTTC. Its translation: CASSDNARGHLQETQYF.

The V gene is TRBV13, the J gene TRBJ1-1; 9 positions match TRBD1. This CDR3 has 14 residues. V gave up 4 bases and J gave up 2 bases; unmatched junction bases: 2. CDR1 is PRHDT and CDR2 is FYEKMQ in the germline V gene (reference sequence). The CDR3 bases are TGTGCCAGCAGCTCGGGACAGGGAAACACTGAAGCTTTCTTT. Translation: CASSSGQGNTEAFF. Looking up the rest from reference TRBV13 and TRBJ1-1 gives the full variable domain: AAGVIQSPRHLIKEKRETATLKCYPIPRHDTVYWYQQGPGQDPQFLISFYEKMQSDKGSIPDRFSAQQFSDYHSELNMSSLELGDSALYFCASSSGQGNTEAFFGQGTRLTVV.

As DNA, the CDR3 is TGTGCCAGCAGCCGGGACACCCCGAGAGCTTTCTTT. Its translation: CASSRDTPRAFF. The genes are TRBV28 and TRBJ1-1; maybe TRBD1 (6 bases). The CDR3 consists of 12 residues. Trimming removed 6 bases from V and 10 bases from J, with 15 bases in between. Germline CDR1 MDHEN, CDR2 SYDVKM.

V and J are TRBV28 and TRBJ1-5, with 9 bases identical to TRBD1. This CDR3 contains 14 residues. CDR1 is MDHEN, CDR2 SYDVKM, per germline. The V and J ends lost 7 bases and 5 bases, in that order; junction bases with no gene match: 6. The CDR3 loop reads CASTLGTGYQPQHF. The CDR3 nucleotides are TGTGCCAGCACCCTTGGGACAGGGTATCAGCCCCAGCATTTT.

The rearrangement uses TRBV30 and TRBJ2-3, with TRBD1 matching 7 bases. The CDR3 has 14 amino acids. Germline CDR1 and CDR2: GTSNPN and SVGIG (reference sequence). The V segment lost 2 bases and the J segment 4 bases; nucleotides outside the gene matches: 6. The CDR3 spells CAWSIRGTSDTQYF. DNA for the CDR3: TGTGCCTGGAGTATCAGGGGGACCTCAGATACGCAGTATTTT.

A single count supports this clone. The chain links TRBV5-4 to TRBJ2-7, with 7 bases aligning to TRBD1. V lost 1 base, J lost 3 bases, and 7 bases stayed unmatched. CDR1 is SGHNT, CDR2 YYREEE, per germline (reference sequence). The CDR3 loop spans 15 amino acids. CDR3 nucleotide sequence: TGTGCCAGCAGCTTGAAGGGACAGCTTAACTACGAGCAGTACTTC. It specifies CASSLKGQLNYEQYF.